This entry lists 26 T cell receptor beta chains sequenced from one sample in a study of beta chain features in type 1 diabetes. Study-wide results and limits: All four CD4+ subsets of Type 1 diabetes patients contained TCRB CDR3s that were moderately but significantly shorter.

TCRB transcripts that were expressed got sequenced, as all of the isolated RNA had been reverse transcribed. Sequencing used immunoSEQ multiplex PCR; TCRdb keeps in-frame clones, though not all of them. Of about 150,000 clones in the sample, 9% to 12% are singletons; the top ten hold 0.5%. The antigens these receptors bind are not known. Sample: central memory CD4+ T cells from blood. Receptors originate from a man in his thirties or forties with type 1 diabetes.

This chain links TRBV27 with TRBJ2-2; 8 bases are a match to TRBD2. V shed 2 bases, J shed 3 bases, and the junction held 8 bases outside the gene matches. This CDR3 has 17 residues. Germline V gene sequence: CDR1 MNHEY, CDR2 SMNVEV (reference sequence). CDR3 sequence reads: CASSLESGSVYTGELFF. The CDR3 DNA reads TGTGCCAGCAGTTTAGAGAGCGGGAGTGTCTACACCGGGGAGCTGTTTTTT.

The chain employs TRBV30 and TRBJ2-7; no definite D call. V lost 2 bases to trimming and J lost 2 bases, with 4 bases between them. The CDR3 covers 11 residues. The germline gives CDR1 GTSNPN, CDR2 SVGIG (reference sequence). The CDR3: CAWSNTYEQYF. The DNA of the CDR3 is TGTGCCTGGAGTAACACCTACGAGCAGTACTTC.

The chain joins TRBV27 to TRBJ2-3, with a weak D call TRBD1 (5 bases). Trimming cost V 5 bases and J 3 bases, with 9 bases left between them. There are 13 residues in the CDR3. The germline gives CDR1 MNHEY, CDR2 SMNVEV (reference sequence). In DNA form, the CDR3 reads TGTGCCAGCAGTGACAGTTTTACAGATACGCAGTATTTT. As protein: CASSDSFTDTQYF.

This clone was found a few times. CDR3 bases: TGTGCCAGCAGCTCTACGCGTGATGAGCAGTTCTTC. Translating it yields CASSSTRDEQFF. This chain connects TRBV7-2 to TRBJ2-1, with unresolved D. Germline V gene sequence: CDR1 SGHTA, CDR2 FQGNSA. This CDR3 spans 12 amino acids. The V gene lost 4 bases and the J gene lost 8 bases, with 9 bases spanning the gap.

This clone showed up just a few times. J is TRBJ1-2 and V is TRBV23-1; a possible D gene is TRBD1 (6 bases). TRBV23-1 is flagged as an ORF with uncertain function. Between the trimmed V and J ends, which lost 2 bases and 3 bases, there was a span of 13 bases. This CDR3 contains 15 residues. CDR3 residues: CASSQGHRVDYGYTF. In DNA, the CDR3 is TGCGCCAGCAGTCAAGGGCACAGGGTGGACTATGGCTACACCTTC.

This clone was picked up a small number of times. The chain combines TRBV5-1 with TRBJ2-5; D may be TRBD2 (5 bases). With 0 bases removed from V and 4 bases from J, the gap between germline ends came to 16 bases. The CDR3 contains 16 residues. Germline V CDR1 and CDR2: SGHRS, YFSETQ. The CDR3 protein is CASSLGALRSGETQYF. CDR3 DNA: TGCGCCAGCAGCTTGGGGGCACTAAGGAGCGGAGAGACCCAGTACTTC.

In this sample, this clone turned up a few times. The J gene is TRBJ2-3, the V gene TRBV30; maybe TRBD2 (5 bases). This CDR3 is built from 13 residues. V was clipped by 5 bases and J by 2 bases, with 11 bases between them. Germline-derived CDR1 and CDR2 are GTSNPN and SVGIG (reference sequence). The CDR3 region is CAWSAAHTDTQYF. The CDR3 nucleotides read TGTGCCTGGTCAGCGGCTCACACAGATACGCAGTATTTT.

This clone was seen only a few times. The chain carries TRBV19 and TRBJ2-5, with 7 bases matching TRBD1. From germline, CDR1 is LNHDA and CDR2 SQIVND (reference sequence). The J segment lost 4 bases and the V segment lost 4 bases, leaving 3 bases of the junction unmatched. The length of the CDR3 is 13 residues. The chain's CDR3 is CASSTDRAETQYF. CDR3 bases: TGTGCCAGTAGTACCGACAGGGCAGAGACCCAGTACTTC.

The CDR3 sequence is CASRTGQNNYGYTF. DNA for the CDR3: TGTGCCAGCAGGACCGGACAGAATAACTATGGCTACACCTTC. The rearrangement joins TRBV28 to TRBJ1-2; a possible D gene is TRBD1 (6 bases). Germline-derived CDR1 and CDR2 are MDHEN and SYDVKM. The V end was cut by 6 bases, the J end by 1 base, with 12 bases between. The CDR3 spans 14 residues.

The rearrangement links TRBV10-3 to TRBJ1-5; 7 bases agree with TRBD1. Germline lookup yields CDR1 ENHRY and CDR2 SYGVKD. The CDR3 sequence is 15 residues long. The junction had 7 bases not matched to a gene; V was cut back by 2 bases and J by 6 bases. The CDR3 spells CAISENTGVGQPQHF. For the CDR3, the DNA is TGTGCCATCAGTGAGAACACAGGGGTAGGTCAGCCCCAGCATTTT.

Worth noting for this clone: In the same sample, other DNA sequences code for this CDR3. V gene TRBV2 combines with J gene TRBJ2-3; D might be TRBD2 (6 bases). The germline V and J ends were trimmed by 4 bases and 4 bases, with 6 bases remaining between them. CDR3 length: 12 amino acids. Per the germline V gene, CDR1 is SNHLY and CDR2 is FYNNEI. The CDR3: CASSAGADTQYF. For the CDR3, the DNA is TGTGCCAGCAGTGCGGGGGCAGATACGCAGTATTTT.

V and J are TRBV29-1 and TRBJ2-7, with 9 bases that match TRBD1. This CDR3 comprises 15 residues. CDR1 is SQVTM and CDR2 is ANQGSEA in the germline V gene. The V and J ends lost 6 bases and 3 bases, in that order; junction bases with no gene match: 12. The CDR3 nucleotides read TGCAGCGTCTCTAAAACCGGGACAGGGAACTACGAGCAGTACTTC. It is translated as CSVSKTGTGNYEQYF.

This clone was observed a few times. The J gene is TRBJ1-1, the V gene TRBV18; D is uncertain. The CDR3 covers 15 residues. Trimming left V 3 bases short and J 3 bases short, with 14 bases between. The germline V gene encodes CDR1 KGHSH and CDR2 LQKENI. The CDR3: CASSPDFSRDTEAFF. The CDR3 nucleotides are TGTGCCAGCTCACCCGATTTCTCTCGAGACACTGAAGCTTTCTTT.

This chain links TRBV28 with TRBJ2-1; TRBD2 is a possible D gene (7 bases). V lost 7 bases, J lost 4 bases, and 17 bases lay in between. The CDR3 is 15 residues long. Germline V gene data show CDR1 as MDHEN and CDR2 as SYDVKM. CDR3 bases: TGTGCCAGCATACTGGGGGGCGGGAGTTACAATGAGCAGTTCTTC. Amino acid sequence: CASILGGGSYNEQFF.

This clone was seen a few times. This chain joins TRBV29-1 and TRBJ2-5, with TRBD2 identical over 7 bases. Germline trimming cut 4 bases from V and 5 bases from J; bases unmatched to any gene: 7. Germline V gene sequence: CDR1 SQVTM, CDR2 ANQGSEA. This CDR3 spans 13 amino acids. CDR3 in amino acids: CSVGRETRETQYF. CDR3 nucleotides: TGCAGCGTTGGGCGGGAGACCAGGGAGACCCAGTACTTC. The full variable domain, its missing parts supplied by reference TRBV29-1 and TRBJ2-5, is SAVISQKPSRDICQRGTSLTIQCQVDSQVTMMFWYRQQPGQSLTLIATANQGSEATYESGFVIDKFPISRPNLTFSTLTVSNMSPEDSSIYLCSVGRETRETQYFGPGTRLLVL.

The V and J genes are TRBV11-2 and TRBJ2-2; 8 bases agree with TRBD1. CDR3 length: 18 residues. V trimming: 5 bases; J trimming: 2 bases; junction bases outside the gene matches: 13. Germline assignment: CDR1 SGHAT and CDR2 FQNNGV. For the CDR3, the DNA is TGTGCCAGCAGCATCGGCGCAGGGGGCGCATCTAACACCGGGGAGCTGTTTTTT. Protein product: CASSIGAGGASNTGELFF.

This clone was seen only a few times. The chain employs TRBV9 and TRBJ2-3, with 10 bases lining up with TRBD1. Trimming cost V 0 bases and J 5 bases; bases outside gene matches: 6. Germline V CDR1 and CDR2: SGDLS, YYNGEE. The CDR3 has 16 amino acids. The CDR3 sequence is CASSVASGQGQDTQYF. The CDR3 DNA sequence: TGTGCCAGCAGCGTAGCGTCGGGACAGGGGCAAGATACGCAGTATTTT.

The rearrangement uses TRBV7-9 and TRBJ1-1; no reliable D call. The germline V and J ends were trimmed by 3 bases and 3 bases, with 5 bases remaining between them. Germline V gives CDR1 SEHNR, CDR2 FQNEAQ (reference sequence). The CDR3 loop spans 12 amino acids. CDR3 region: CASSLQYTEAFF. The DNA of the CDR3 is TGTGCCAGCAGCTTGCAGTACACTGAAGCTTTCTTT.

A few counts support this clone. The rearrangement joins TRBV28 to TRBJ2-1; tentatively, D is TRBD2 (6 bases). The ends were cut back, 5 bases at V and 9 bases at J, with 11 bases in the middle. Looked up from germline, CDR1 is MDHEN and CDR2 is SYDVKM. CDR3 length: 12 residues. In nucleotides, the CDR3 is TGTGCCAGCAGTCGTCCCGGGGGTGAGCAGTTCTTC. Its protein is CASSRPGGEQFF. Drawing the rest from reference TRBV28 and TRBJ2-1, the complete variable domain is DVKVTQSSRYLVKRTGEKVFLECVQDMDHENMFWYRQDPGLGLRLIYFSYDVKMKEKGDIPEGYSVSREKKERFSLILESASTNQTSMYLCASSRPGGEQFFGPGTRLTVL.

This sequence joins TRBV27 and TRBJ2-1, with D possibly matching TRBD2 (5 bases). This CDR3 has 16 residues. CDR1 and CDR2 from the germline V gene are MNHEY and SMNVEV (reference sequence). V lost 0 bases and J 0 bases, leaving 9 bases between the germline ends. The CDR3 DNA follows: TGTGCCAGCAGTTTATCGGACTCGGACTCCTACAATGAGCAGTTCTTC. Its protein product is CASSLSDSDSYNEQFF.

This clone was counted a few times. V is TRBV4-3 and J is TRBJ2-7; no clear D. The CDR3 contains 16 residues. Trimming stripped 3 bases from V and 0 bases from J, with 15 bases between. Germline lookup yields CDR1 LGHNA and CDR2 YSLEER. CDR3 residues: CASSQQTTSSSYEQYF. The DNA of the CDR3 is TGCGCCAGCAGCCAGCAAACGACATCAAGCTCCTACGAGCAGTACTTC.

This clone was counted a few times. CDR3 DNA: TGTGCCAGCTCACCATTTAGGACAGGGGCTGATGAAGCTTTCTTT. The encoded protein is CASSPFRTGADEAFF. The gene calls are TRBV18 and TRBJ1-1; 9 positions match TRBD1. V gave up 2 bases and J gave up 7 bases; unmatched junction bases: 8. This CDR3 has 15 amino acids. Germline CDR1 is KGHSH and CDR2 is LQKENI. Based on the CDR3 plus reference TRBV18 and TRBJ1-1, the full variable domain is NAGVMQNPRHLVRRRGQEARLRCSPMKGHSHVYWYRQLPEEGLKFMVYLQKENIIDESGMPKERFSAEFPKEGPSILRIQQVVRGDSAAYFCASSPFRTGADEAFFGQGTRLTVV.

This clone appeared many times. The chain is built from TRBV14 and TRBJ2-1; 7 bases map to TRBD1. Germline V lookup: CDR1 SGHDN, CDR2 FVKESK. This CDR3 is 18 amino acids long. The V gene end was trimmed by 4 bases and the J gene end by 3 bases; junction bases not matched to a gene: 15. CDR3 nucleotide sequence: TGTGCCAGCAGCCCAAGTGACAGGGTCAAATTTCTCTACAATGAGCAGTTCTTC. Protein product: CASSPSDRVKFLYNEQFF.

V is TRBV4-1 and J is TRBJ2-5; 9 nucleotides line up with TRBD2. The CDR3 has 15 amino acids. The V and J ends lost 1 base and 9 bases, in that order; junction bases with no gene match: 9. Germline V lookup: CDR1 MGHRA, CDR2 YSYEKL. In DNA form, the CDR3 reads TGCGCCAGCAGCCAAGTTCGGGCAGCGGGGGGTCCCCAGTACTTC. This gives the protein CASSQVRAAGGPQYF.

This clone occurred a few times. V is TRBV27 and J is TRBJ1-2, with 8 bases that match TRBD1. The length of the CDR3 is 16 residues. The germline CDR1 and CDR2 sequences are MNHEY and SMNVEV (reference sequence). The junction had 7 bases not matched to a gene; V was cut back by 3 bases and J by 1 base. CDR3 loop: CASSLGRGLNNYGYTF. The CDR3 region has the DNA TGTGCCAGCAGTTTGGGCAGGGGGCTTAATAACTATGGCTACACCTTC.

The table lists this clone with a few counts. V is TRBV7-2 and J is TRBJ2-1; 9 nucleotides line up with TRBD2. CDR3 size: 14 residues. Germline CDR1 SGHTA, CDR2 FQGNSA. V shed 6 bases, J shed 7 bases, and the junction held 7 bases outside the gene matches. The CDR3 region is CASRENSGSNEQFF. CDR3 DNA sequence: TGTGCCAGCAGGGAAAATAGCGGGAGTAATGAGCAGTTCTTC.